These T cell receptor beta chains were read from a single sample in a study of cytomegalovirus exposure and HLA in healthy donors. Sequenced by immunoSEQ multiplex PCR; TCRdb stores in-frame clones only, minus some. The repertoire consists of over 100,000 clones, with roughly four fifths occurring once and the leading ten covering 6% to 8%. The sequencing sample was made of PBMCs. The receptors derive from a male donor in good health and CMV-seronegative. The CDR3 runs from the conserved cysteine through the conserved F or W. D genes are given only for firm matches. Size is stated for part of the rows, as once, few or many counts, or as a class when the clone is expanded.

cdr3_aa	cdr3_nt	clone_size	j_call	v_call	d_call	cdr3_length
CASSSSGGAGTGELFF	TGTGCCAGCAGCTCAAGCGGGGGAGCCGGGACCGGGGAGCTGTTTTTT	.	TRBJ2-2	TRBV5-5	TRBD2	16
CASRSPLAGTDTQYF	TGTGCCAGCCGCTCGCCGCTAGCGGGCACAGATACGCAGTATTTT	once	TRBJ2-3	TRBV19	TRBD2	15
CASSQGGRTSTDTQYF	TGTGCCAGCAGCCAAGGAGGACGGACAAGCACAGATACGCAGTATTTT	.	TRBJ2-3	TRBV14	.	16
CASSRIAPGLAGHEQYF	TGCGCCAGCAGTCGTATCGCCCCGGGACTAGCGGGACATGAGCAGTACTTC	.	TRBJ2-7	TRBV23-1	TRBD2	17
CASSIDRGAERGYTF	TGTGCCAGCAGTATAGACAGGGGCGCAGAGAGAGGCTACACCTTC	.	TRBJ1-2	TRBV6-5	TRBD1	15
CASSPTVDGELFF	TGCGCCAGCAGCCCCACAGTGGACGGGGAGCTGTTTTTT	.	TRBJ2-2	TRBV5-1	.	13
CASTLAGGAYEQYF	TGTGCCAGCACCTTAGCGGGAGGTGCGTACGAGCAGTACTTC	.	TRBJ2-7	TRBV6-6	TRBD2	14
CASSFSGGAKETQYF	TGTGCCAGCAGCTTTAGCGGGGGGGCCAAAGAGACCCAGTACTTC	.	TRBJ2-5	TRBV5-4	TRBD2	15
CASSPRLGGGELFF	TGTGCCAGCAGCCCCCGTCTAGGAGGCGGGGAGCTGTTTTTT	few	TRBJ2-2	TRBV9	.	14
CASSPGQGWKRQYF	TGTGCCAGCAGCCCGGGACAGGGGTGGAAGAGGCAGTACTTC	once	TRBJ2-7	TRBV27	TRBD1	14
CASSLVPADTQYF	TGTGCCAGCAGCTTAGTCCCGGCAGATACGCAGTATTTT	.	TRBJ2-3	TRBV7-2	.	13
CASSREHRVSGNTIYF	TGCGCCAGCAGCCGGGAACACAGGGTCTCTGGAAACACCATATATTTT	.	TRBJ1-3	TRBV4-1	.	16
CAITRRGAGTEAFF	TGTGCCATCACCAGACGGGGGGCCGGTACTGAAGCTTTCTTT	.	TRBJ1-1	TRBV10-3	.	14
CASSAGQGPDTQYF	TGTGCCAGCAGCGCGGGACAGGGACCCGATACGCAGTATTTT	.	TRBJ2-3	TRBV9	TRBD1	14
CASSPPISRFLHTEAFF	TGTGCCAGCAGCCCGCCGATCAGTCGATTTCTGCACACTGAAGCTTTCTTT	.	TRBJ1-1	TRBV7-2	.	17
CASSLTTGGEWKETQYF	TGTGCCAGCAGCTTAACTACAGGGGGCGAGTGGAAGGAGACCCAGTACTTC	.	TRBJ2-5	TRBV7-9	TRBD1	17
CASSGTSGGANEQFF	TGTGCCAGCAGTGGGACTAGCGGGGGGGCCAATGAGCAGTTCTTC	.	TRBJ2-1	TRBV6-4	TRBD2	15
CASGEDVMSTEAFF	TGTGCCAGCGGGGAGGATGTGATGTCCACTGAAGCTTTCTTT	.	TRBJ1-1	TRBV4-2	.	14
CASSLGWGGKHTEAFF	TGTGCCAGCAGCTTGGGATGGGGGGGGAAGCACACTGAAGCTTTCTTT	.	TRBJ1-1	TRBV5-8	.	16
CASSLLYQETQYF	TGCGCCAGCAGCTTGCTCTACCAAGAGACCCAGTACTTC	.	TRBJ2-5	TRBV5-1	.	13
CAWSTWGGRSTEAFF	TGTGCCTGGAGTACCTGGGGGGGCCGGAGCACTGAAGCTTTCTTT	.	TRBJ1-1	TRBV30	.	15
CASSNDRDNQPQHF	TGTGCCAGCAGTAACGACAGGGACAATCAGCCCCAGCATTTT	.	TRBJ1-5	TRBV28	TRBD1	14
CASSMSGNYGYTF	TGTGCCAGTAGTATGTCGGGGAACTATGGCTACACCTTC	.	TRBJ1-2	TRBV19	.	13
CASSLSQGSNQPQHF	TGTGCCAGCAGTTTGAGCCAGGGAAGCAATCAGCCCCAGCATTTT	few	TRBJ1-5	TRBV28	.	15
CASMTSAGGNQPQHF	TGTGCCAGCATGACTTCAGCCGGGGGCAATCAGCCCCAGCATTTT	few	TRBJ1-5	TRBV6-1	.	15
CASSSLQSGAFF	TGTGCCAGCAGCTCCCTCCAATCCGGAGCTTTCTTT	.	TRBJ1-1	TRBV11-2	.	12
CASRRGQGAQVYEQYF	TGTGCCAGCAGGAGGGGACAGGGGGCTCAGGTCTACGAGCAGTACTTC	.	TRBJ2-7	TRBV28	TRBD1	16
CAWDGTGGHYGYTF	TGTGCCTGGGACGGGACAGGGGGCCACTATGGCTACACCTTC	.	TRBJ1-2	TRBV30	TRBD1	14
CASSEEGWGINRDTQYF	TGTGCCAGCAGTGAAGAAGGATGGGGCATCAACAGGGATACGCAGTATTTT	few	TRBJ2-3	TRBV6-1	.	17
CASRTGGRMQKLFF	TGTGCCAGCAGGACAGGGGGGCGGATGCAAAAACTGTTTTTT	.	TRBJ1-4	TRBV28	TRBD1	14
CASNQNGATGRNTEAFF	TGTGCCAGCAATCAGAACGGGGCGACAGGGCGTAACACTGAAGCTTTCTTT	.	TRBJ1-1	TRBV7-2	TRBD1	17
CASSPRGNGQETQYF	TGTGCCAGCAGCCCCAGGGGGAATGGACAAGAGACCCAGTACTTC	.	TRBJ2-5	TRBV7-3	TRBD1	15
CASSLTGDTQYF	TGTGCCAGCAGCCTGACGGGAGATACGCAGTATTTT	.	TRBJ2-3	TRBV5-5	.	12
CASSPLVGTDTQYF	TGTGCCAGCAGCCCCCTTGTCGGGACAGATACGCAGTATTTT	.	TRBJ2-3	TRBV11-2	.	14
CASSGGTSGSRELFF	TGTGCCAGCAGCGGGGGGACTAGCGGGAGCAGGGAGCTGTTTTTT	.	TRBJ2-2	TRBV5-4	TRBD2	15
CASSPLQHEAFF	TGTGCCAGCTCACCTTTACAGCATGAAGCTTTCTTT	few	TRBJ1-1	TRBV18	.	12
CASSYSSLADNEQFF	TGTGCCAGCAGTTACTCGAGTCTAGCGGACAATGAGCAGTTCTTC	.	TRBJ2-1	TRBV6-6	TRBD2	15
CASSRGPGGIGNNEQFF	TGTGCCAGCAGCCGGGGACCGGGGGGGATCGGGAACAATGAGCAGTTCTTC	.	TRBJ2-1	TRBV4-2	TRBD2	17
CAISESDGQGVTEAFF	TGTGCCATCAGTGAGTCGGACGGACAGGGAGTCACTGAAGCTTTCTTT	.	TRBJ1-1	TRBV10-3	TRBD1	16
CASSQDMTGAYNEQFF	TGCGCCAGCAGCCAAGATATGACAGGGGCTTACAATGAGCAGTTCTTC	.	TRBJ2-1	TRBV4-1	TRBD1	16
CASNQFGGSNTEAFF	TGTGCCAGCAATCAATTTGGGGGGTCCAACACTGAAGCTTTCTTT	.	TRBJ1-1	TRBV19	.	15
CASSRYRTGIYNEQFF	TGTGCCAGCAGTCGATACCGGACAGGGATTTACAATGAGCAGTTCTTC	.	TRBJ2-1	TRBV28	TRBD1	16
CASSTSGGAVYEQYF	TGTGCCAGCAGCACTAGCGGGGGGGCCGTCTACGAGCAGTACTTC	.	TRBJ2-7	TRBV7-2	TRBD2	15
CAISDGQGALETQYF	TGTGCCATCAGTGATGGGCAGGGGGCTTTAGAGACCCAGTACTTC	few	TRBJ2-5	TRBV10-3	TRBD1	15
CASSQGGADTQYF	TGTGCCAGTAGTCAAGGGGGGGCAGATACGCAGTATTTT	.	TRBJ2-3	TRBV19	.	13
CASSELQGHEQYF	TGTGCCAGCAGTGAACTACAGGGCCACGAGCAGTACTTC	.	TRBJ2-7	TRBV25-1	.	13
CAWSRTVYNEQFF	TGTGCCTGGAGCCGCACAGTCTACAATGAGCAGTTCTTC	few	TRBJ2-1	TRBV30	.	13
CATLRGNTEAFF	TGTGCCACCCTTCGCGGGAACACTGAAGCTTTCTTT	few	TRBJ1-1	TRBV19	.	12
CASSDQLTGTPRETQYF	TGTGCCAGCAGTGACCAACTAACCGGGACACCTCGAGAGACCCAGTACTTC	few	TRBJ2-5	TRBV6-1	.	17
CASSPPAGGPGYTF	TGCGCCAGCAGTCCCCCGGCAGGGGGCCCTGGCTACACCTTC	.	TRBJ1-2	TRBV23-1	TRBD1	14
CASSSQEAGGAKNIQYF	TGTGCCAGCAGCTCCCAGGAGGCGGGAGGAGCCAAAAACATTCAGTACTTC	.	TRBJ2-4	TRBV13	TRBD2	17
CASSPEGTAYEKLFF	TGTGCCAGCAGCCCAGAGGGGACAGCCTATGAAAAACTGTTTTTT	.	TRBJ1-4	TRBV9	TRBD1	15
CASNIMQGFANTGELFF	TGTGCCAGCAATATAATGCAGGGGTTCGCGAACACCGGGGAGCTGTTTTTT	.	TRBJ2-2	TRBV5-5	.	17
CASSRAGVLYEQYF	TGTGCCAGCAGCAGAGCGGGAGTACTCTACGAGCAGTACTTC	.	TRBJ2-7	TRBV5-4	TRBD2	14
CASSLGTGQGEQYF	TGCGCCAGCAGCCTCGGGACAGGGCAGGGCGAGCAGTACTTC	.	TRBJ2-7	TRBV4-3	TRBD1	14